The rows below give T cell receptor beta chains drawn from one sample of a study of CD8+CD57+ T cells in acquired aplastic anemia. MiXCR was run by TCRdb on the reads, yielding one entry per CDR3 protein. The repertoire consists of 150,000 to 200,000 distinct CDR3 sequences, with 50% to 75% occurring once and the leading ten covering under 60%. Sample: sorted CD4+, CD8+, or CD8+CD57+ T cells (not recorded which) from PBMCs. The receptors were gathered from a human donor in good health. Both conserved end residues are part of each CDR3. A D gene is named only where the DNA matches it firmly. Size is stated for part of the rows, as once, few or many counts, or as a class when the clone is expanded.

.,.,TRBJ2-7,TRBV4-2,CASSQDVTVASYEQYF,TGTGCCAGCAGCCAAGATGTGACGGTGGCGTCCTACGAGCAGTACTTC
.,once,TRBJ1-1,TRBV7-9,CASSLSSVTEAFF,TGTGCCAGCAGCTTATCTAGTGTCACTGAAGCTTTCTTT
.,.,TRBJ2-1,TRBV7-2,CASSPFAGSSYNEQFF,TGTGCCAGCAGCCCTTTTGCGGGAAGCTCCTACAATGAGCAGTTCTTC
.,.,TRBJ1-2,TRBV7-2,CASSYTDANYGYTF,TGTGCCAGCAGTTACACAGACGCTAACTATGGCTACACCTTC
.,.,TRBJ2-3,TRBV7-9,CASSLGQYF,TGTGCCAGCAGCTTGGGGCAGTATTTT
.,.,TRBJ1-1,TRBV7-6,CASSLGMGHTNTEAFF,TGTGCCAGCAGCCTTGGAATGGGACATACGAACACTGAAGCTTTCTTT
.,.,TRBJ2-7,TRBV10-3,CAISEGDTYERYF,TGTGCCATCAGTGAGGGGGATACCTACGAGCGGTACTTC
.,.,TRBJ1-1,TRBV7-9,CASRQSHSMNTEAFF,TGTGCCAGCAGACAGAGTCATAGCATGAACACTGAAGCTTTCTTT
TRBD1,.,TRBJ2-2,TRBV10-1,CASSPRTGTGGISGELFF,TGCGCCAGCAGTCCAAGGACCGGGACAGGGGGAATTAGCGGGGAGCTGTTTTTT
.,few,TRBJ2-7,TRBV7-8,CASGAPPYEQYF,TGTGCCAGCGGCGCTCCCCCCTACGAGCAGTACTTC
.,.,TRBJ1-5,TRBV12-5,CASGLVLGSQPQHF,TGTGCTAGTGGTTTGGTACTGGGTAGCCAGCCCCAGCATTTT
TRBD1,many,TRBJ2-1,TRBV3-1,CASSQGQGVLEQFF,TGTGCCAGCAGCCAGGGTCAGGGGGTTCTTGAGCAGTTCTTC
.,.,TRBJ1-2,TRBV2,CASTERGWDYGYTF,TGTGCCAGTACCGAACGGGGCTGGGACTATGGCTACACCTTC
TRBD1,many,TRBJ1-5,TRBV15,CATSRGDLYRGRGNQPQHF,TGTGCCACCAGCAGAGGCGATCTTTATAGGGGGCGCGGCAATCAGCCCCAGCATTTT
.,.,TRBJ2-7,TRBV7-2,CASSLIIRERGEQYF,TGTGCCAGCAGCTTAATTATCAGGGAGCGCGGGGAGCAGTACTTC
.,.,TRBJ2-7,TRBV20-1,CSARVGQGFNYEQYF,TGCAGTGCTAGAGTGGGCCAGGGGTTTAACTACGAGCAGTACTTC
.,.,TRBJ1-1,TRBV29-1,CSVRKDSNTEAFF,TGCAGCGTTAGAAAGGACAGCAACACTGAAGCTTTCTTT
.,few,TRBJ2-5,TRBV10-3,CASTRTGFGETQYF,TGTGCCAGCACCCGCACAGGGTTCGGGGAGACCCAGTACTTC